The rows below give T cell receptor beta chains drawn from one sample of a study of sequential checkpoint blockade in melanoma. Profiled with immunoSEQ multiplex PCR; TCRdb holds only in-frame clones, not every one. Of about 27,000 clones listed, 77% were seen once; the top ten hold about 14%. Sequenced here: CD8+ T cells sorted from blood (inferred from file names), sampled from a patient given nivolumab and ipilimumab in sequence. Receptor source: a human donor with melanoma. Each CDR3 is given with its conserved first and last residue. D genes are given only for firm matches. Clone size is stated in some rows and not others, as once, few, many or a class when expanded.

J: TRBJ1-1
size: NA
D: NA
V: TRBV27
CDR3: CASSLQGGDTEAFF
DNA: TGTGCCAGCAGTTTACAGGGAGGGGACACTGAAGCTTTCTTT

J: TRBJ1-2
size: once
D: NA
V: TRBV10-2
CDR3: CASSAWGQGYGYTF
DNA: TGCGCCAGCAGTGCGTGGGGACAAGGCTATGGCTACACCTTC

J: TRBJ2-7
size: once
D: TRBD2
V: TRBV28
CDR3: CASSSTSGGELLAYEQYF
DNA: TGTGCCAGCAGTTCGACTAGCGGGGGGGAGCTGCTTGCCTACGAGCAGTACTTC

J: TRBJ2-7
size: NA
D: TRBD1
V: TRBV9
CDR3: CASSVEGQSYEQYF
DNA: TGTGCCAGCAGCGTAGAGGGACAGTCCTACGAGCAGTACTTC

J: TRBJ1-6
size: NA
D: NA
V: TRBV5-1
CDR3: CASSLVTPGGGPYNSPLHF
DNA: TGCGCCAGCAGCTTGGTCACACCGGGAGGTGGCCCTTATAATTCACCCCTCCACTTT

J: TRBJ1-5
size: NA
D: TRBD1
V: TRBV5-1
CDR3: CASSLAGGSNQPQHF
DNA: TGCGCCAGCAGCTTGGCAGGGGGAAGCAATCAGCCCCAGCATTTT

J: TRBJ2-7
size: NA
D: NA
V: TRBV7-9
CDR3: CASSLDYFYEQYF
DNA: TGTGCCAGCAGCTTAGACTATTTCTACGAGCAGTACTTC

J: TRBJ2-1
size: NA
D: TRBD2
V: TRBV7-3
CDR3: CASSRAGGRDNEQFF
DNA: TGTGCCAGCAGTCGAGCGGGGGGAAGGGACAATGAGCAGTTCTTC

J: TRBJ1-2
size: NA
D: TRBD1
V: TRBV6-6
CDR3: CASSAGQGHGYTF
DNA: TGTGCCAGCAGTGCCGGACAGGGCCATGGCTACACCTTC

J: TRBJ2-7
size: NA
D: TRBD2
V: TRBV18
CDR3: CASSGLAGQYEQYF
DNA: TGTGCCAGCTCGGGACTAGCGGGGCAATACGAGCAGTACTTC

J: TRBJ2-1
size: NA
D: TRBD2
V: TRBV5-1
CDR3: CASSFAGDEQFF
DNA: TGCGCCAGCAGCTTTGCGGGGGATGAGCAGTTCTTC

J: TRBJ2-1
size: once
D: TRBD2
V: TRBV9
CDR3: CASSPGLVEQFF
DNA: TGTGCCAGCAGCCCGGGACTAGTAGAGCAGTTCTTC

J: TRBJ2-5
size: NA
D: NA
V: TRBV10-1
CDR3: CASSVWGVETQYF
DNA: TGCGCCAGCAGTGTGTGGGGGGTAGAGACCCAGTACTTC

J: TRBJ1-5
size: NA
D: NA
V: TRBV7-8
CDR3: CASSRDNQPQHF
DNA: TGTGCCAGCAGCCGGGACAATCAGCCCCAGCATTTT

J: TRBJ2-1
size: NA
D: TRBD1
V: TRBV27
CDR3: CASSSRDRGYNEQFF
DNA: TGTGCCAGCAGTTCCCGGGACAGGGGATACAATGAGCAGTTCTTC

J: TRBJ2-3
size: NA
D: TRBD1
V: TRBV29-1
CDR3: CRISGGEIDTQYF
DNA: TGCAGAATTTCAGGGGGCGAAATAGATACGCAGTATTTT

J: TRBJ2-7
size: NA
D: NA
V: TRBV7-6
CDR3: CASSSATSSYEQYF
DNA: TGTGCCAGCAGCTCGGCGACAAGCTCCTACGAGCAGTACTTC

J: TRBJ2-7
size: NA
D: NA
V: TRBV28
CDR3: CASSTSRVWQYF
DNA: TGTGCCAGCAGTACAAGCAGGGTTTGGCAGTACTTC

J: TRBJ2-1
size: few
D: TRBD2
V: TRBV11-2
CDR3: CASSLDFRGGEFF
DNA: TGTGCCAGCAGCTTAGATTTCCGGGGGGGGGAGTTCTTC

J: TRBJ2-3
size: once
D: TRBD2
V: TRBV5-1
CDR3: CARGGTSRTDTQYF
DNA: TGCGCCAGGGGAGGGACTAGTCGCACAGATACGCAGTATTTT

J: TRBJ2-5
size: NA
D: NA
V: TRBV11-2
CDR3: CASTGLQETQYF
DNA: TGTGCCAGCACGGGACTTCAAGAGACCCAGTACTTC

J: TRBJ2-7
size: NA
D: NA
V: TRBV27
CDR3: CASSLSDSLSYEQYF
DNA: TGTGCCAGCAGTTTGTCCGACAGCCTCTCCTACGAGCAGTACTTC

J: TRBJ2-3
size: NA
D: NA
V: TRBV7-3
CDR3: CASSFPTASESTDTQYF
DNA: TGTGCCAGCAGCTTCCCCACTGCGTCCGAAAGCACAGATACGCAGTATTTT

J: TRBJ2-5
size: NA
D: TRBD2
V: TRBV2
CDR3: CASSILPGGSETQYF
DNA: TGTGCCAGCAGTATCCTTCCGGGGGGATCAGAGACCCAGTACTTC

J: TRBJ2-1
size: NA
D: NA
V: TRBV7-6
CDR3: CASSLGASYNEQFF
DNA: TGTGCCAGCAGCTTAGGGGCTTCCTACAATGAGCAGTTCTTC